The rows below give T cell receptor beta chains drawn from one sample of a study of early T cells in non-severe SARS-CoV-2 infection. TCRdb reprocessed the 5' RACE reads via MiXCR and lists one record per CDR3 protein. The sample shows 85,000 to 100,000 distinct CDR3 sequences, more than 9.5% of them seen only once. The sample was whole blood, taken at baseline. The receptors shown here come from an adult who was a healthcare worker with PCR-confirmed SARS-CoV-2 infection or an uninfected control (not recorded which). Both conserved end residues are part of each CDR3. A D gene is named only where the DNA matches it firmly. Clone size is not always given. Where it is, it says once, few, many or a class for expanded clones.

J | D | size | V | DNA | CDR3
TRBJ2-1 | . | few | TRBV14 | TGTGCCAGCAGCCAAGATCCGGCTAGTCGGGAGCAGTTCTTC | CASSQDPASREQFF
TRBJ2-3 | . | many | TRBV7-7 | TGTGCCAGCAGCTTAGGGGGTAGAGACGGCACAGATACGCAGTATTTT | CASSLGGRDGTDTQYF
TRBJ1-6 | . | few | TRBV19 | TGTGCCAGTAGTCCAAGACAGATCTATAATTCACCCCTCCACTTT | CASSPRQIYNSPLHF
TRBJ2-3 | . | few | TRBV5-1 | TGCGCCAGCAGCTTGGACGGACAGCTGAGCACAGATACGCAGTATTTT | CASSLDGQLSTDTQYF
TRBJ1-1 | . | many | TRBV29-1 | TGCAGCGTTAGGACAGTGAACACTGAAGCTTTCTTT | CSVRTVNTEAFF
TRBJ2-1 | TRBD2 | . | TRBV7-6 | TGTGCCAGCAGCTTTTTTGCTAGCGGGAGAAATAACTACAATGAGCAGTTCTTC | CASSFFASGRNNYNEQFF
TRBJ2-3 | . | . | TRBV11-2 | TGTGCCAGCAGCTCGACTAGAGATACGCAGTATTTT | CASSSTRDTQYF
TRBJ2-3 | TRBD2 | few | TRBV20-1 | TGCAGTGCTAACCCCGCGGCGGGAGGGCCCGATACGCAGTATTTT | CSANPAAGGPDTQYF
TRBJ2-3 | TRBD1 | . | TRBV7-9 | TGTGCCAGCAGCCGGACAGGGAGCACAGATACGCAGTATTTT | CASSRTGSTDTQYF
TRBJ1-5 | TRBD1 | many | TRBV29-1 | TGCAGCGTTGGCGACAGGGCCGGTCAGCCCCAGCATTTT | CSVGDRAGQPQHF
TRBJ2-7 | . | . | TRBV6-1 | TGTGCCAGCACCCAAAAGACGGCGCAGAGCTCCTACGAGCAGTACTTC | CASTQKTAQSSYEQYF